This T cell receptor beta chain was recorded in a study of shared clonotypes between healthy human individuals. On the study more broadly: Each donor had three CD4 naive, three CD4 memory, two CD8 naive and one CD8 memory plate.

Study-wide results and caveats: Clonotype sharing levels among donors were expected to vary with sequencing depth.

Once extracted for a subset, genomic DNA was divided evenly among several immunoSEQ plates. Per sorted-subset replicate PCR, input was roughly 200 ng DNA, representing roughly 30,000 T cell genomes. Assay: immunoSEQ multiplex PCR; the TCRdb copy retains only in-frame clones and omits some. This repertoire shows 2.3 million or so clones, approximately 93% found once; its top ten account for roughly 0.36%. Concerning this clone: What it recognizes is unknown.

The source material was naive CD4+ T cells from PBMCs. Subset specified: CD45RA+ positively selected. The TCR sequence derives from a man between 18 and 35 years old in good health. Some clones in this sample may be carry-over from other donors' samples.

This CDR3 reads CASSLASGSFYEQYF. The CDR3, as DNA: TGTGCCAGCAGCTTAGCTAGCGGGAGTTTCTACGAGCAGTACTTC. The genes are TRBV7-6 and TRBJ2-7; the match to TRBD2 covers 9 bases. The trim removed 0 bases at V and 3 bases at J, leaving 3 bases unmatched. Per the germline V gene, CDR1 is SGHVS and CDR2 is FNYEAQ. There are 15 residues in the CDR3.